This TCR beta chain was identified in a study of blood T cell repertoires in COVID-19. Assay: immunoSEQ multiplex PCR; the TCRdb copy retains only in-frame clones and omits some. The sample includes over 450,000 clones, roughly 91% of them seen just once. V was clipped by 4 bases and J by 2 bases; unmatched bases: 2. This CDR3 is built from 15 residues. In germline, CDR1 is MGHRA, CDR2 YSYEKL. Patients from Seattle were sampled longitudinally, starting during active infection. This rearrangement joins TRBV4-1 to TRBJ2-7, with TRBD2 matching over 13 bases. The TCR was taken from a woman between 45 and 60 years old with COVID-19, enrolled during active disease. The material sequenced was peripheral blood. The CDR3 protein is CASSPGLAGAYEQYF. CDR3 DNA sequence: TGCGCCAGCAGCCCCGGACTAGCGGGGGCCTACGAGCAGTACTTC.